The 23 T cell receptor beta chains listed next were all sequenced from one sample in a study of blood T cell repertoires in COVID-19. Assay used: immunoSEQ multiplex PCR; TCRdb lists only in-frame clones, some missing. The data show about 240,000 clones, about four fifths seen once. The sample taken for sequencing was peripheral blood. The receptors were sampled from a woman in her 70s with acute or convalescent COVID-19.

This clone was recorded only once. In DNA, the CDR3 is TGCGCCAGCAGCCCGGACAGTAGCAATCAGCCCCAGCATTTT. Translated, it gives CASSPDSSNQPQHF. V usage is TRBV5-1 and J usage is TRBJ1-5, with D possibly being TRBD1 (6 bases). The CDR3 totals 14 residues. Germline CDR1 SGHRS, CDR2 YFSETQ. Trimming stripped 4 bases from V and 0 bases from J, with 8 bases between. Variable domain in full (rest from reference TRBV5-1 and TRBJ1-5): KAGVTQTPRYLIKTRGQQVTLSCSPISGHRSVSWYQQTPGQGLQFLFEYFSETQRNKGNFPGRFSGRQFSNSRSEMNVSTLELGDSALYLCASSPDSSNQPQHFGDGTRLSIL.

In regard to this clone: The junction does not match germline at one end; this may be a read error. This chain uses TRBV7-6 with TRBJ2-2; 8 bases fit TRBD2. Germline V gene lookup returns CDR1 SGHVS and CDR2 FNYEAQ. The CDR3 length is 17 residues. CDR3 DNA sequence: TGTGCCAGCAGCCCCTATTCCAGCGGGGGAGGCACCGAGGAGCTGTTTTTT. This codes for CASSPYSSGGGTEELFF.

This chain uses TRBV3-1 (or the pseudogene TRBV3-2) with TRBJ2-1, with D possibly matching TRBD1 (6 bases). This CDR3 contains 13 residues. Trimming took off 4 bases at V and 6 bases at J, with 10 bases between the two ends. Per the germline V gene, CDR1 is LGHDT and CDR2 is YNNKEL (reference sequence). In DNA, the CDR3 is TGTGCCAGCAGCCCCCGAGGGGGCAATGAGCAGTTCTTC. Amino acid sequence: CASSPRGGNEQFF.

J is TRBJ2-7 and V is TRBV4-2, with D possibly being TRBD2 (5 bases). The CDR3 has 14 amino acids. CDR1 LGHNA and CDR2 YNFKEQ come from the germline V gene. V was shortened by 1 base and J by 3 bases, with 10 bases between the two germline ends. CDR3 nucleotides: TGTGCCAGCAGCCAAGGGACTGCAAACTACGAGCAGTACTTC. Protein: CASSQGTANYEQYF.

The chain employs TRBV6-1 and TRBJ1-1, with 9 bases lining up with TRBD1. The CDR3 totals 16 residues. The trim removed 2 bases at V and 1 base at J, leaving 5 bases unmatched. Germline V gives CDR1 MNHNS, CDR2 SASEGT. This CDR3 is CASSEFLGQGNTEAFF. CDR3 nucleotides: TGTGCCAGCAGTGAATTTCTGGGACAGGGGAACACTGAAGCTTTCTTT.

CDR3 coding DNA: TGTGCCAGCAGCAAGGACAGCCTGTATAATTCACCCCTCCACTTT. Translated: CASSKDSLYNSPLHF. This sequence joins TRBV6-5 and TRBJ1-6, with D perhaps TRBD1 (6 bases). Germline V CDR1 and CDR2: MNHEY, SVGAGI. This CDR3 contains 15 residues. Trimming took off 6 bases at V and 4 bases at J, with 13 bases between the two ends.

J is TRBJ2-1 and V is TRBV4-2, with TRBD2 matching 13 bases. The CDR3 is 17 amino acids. V was clipped by 0 bases and J by 7 bases; unmatched bases: 6. The germline V gene has CDR1 LGHNA and CDR2 YNFKEQ. This chain's CDR3 is CASSQERTSGGRNEQFF. The DNA of the CDR3 is TGTGCCAGCAGCCAAGAAAGGACTAGCGGGGGTAGGAATGAGCAGTTCTTC.

The chain recombines TRBV20-1 with TRBJ1-6; 7 positions match TRBD1. The CDR3 sequence is 11 residues long. V was clipped by 6 bases and J by 9 bases; unmatched bases: 2. The germline V gene encodes CDR1 DFQATT and CDR2 SNEGSKA (reference sequence). This chain's CDR3 is CSAAGGSPLHF. CDR3 nucleotides: TGCAGTGCCGCAGGGGGTTCACCCCTCCACTTT.

On this clone: The junction differs from germline at one of its ends, possibly a read error. The V gene is TRBV4-3, the J gene TRBJ1-1; D gene unclear. There are 15 residues in the CDR3. CDR1 is LGHNA and CDR2 is YSLEER in the germline V gene. The CDR3 protein is CASRQVRRVGTEAFF. The CDR3 DNA sequence: TGCGCCAGCAGACAAGTTAGGAGGGTTGGCACTGAAGCTTTCTTT.

The chain carries TRBV5-4 and TRBJ2-6; TRBD2 is a possible D gene (6 bases). Trimming shortened V by 0 bases and J by 0 bases, and 10 bases separated the two germline ends. Germline lookup yields CDR1 SGHNT and CDR2 YYREEE (reference sequence). There are 17 residues in the CDR3. In nucleotides, the CDR3 is TGTGCCAGCAGCTTGGCACGGGGGTCCTCTGGGGCCAACGTCCTGACTTTC. Encoded protein: CASSLARGSSGANVLTF.

This clone was found once. The DNA for the CDR3 is TGTGCCAGCAGTTACTCCCTAAAAACAGAATATAGCAATCAGCCCCAGCATTTT. It codes for CASSYSLKTEYSNQPQHF. The rearrangement links TRBV6-2 or TRBV6-3 to TRBJ1-5; D not resolved. The V end was cut by 0 bases, the J end by 0 bases, with 15 bases between. Germline-derived CDR1 and CDR2 are MNHEY and SVGEGT. This CDR3 is built from 18 residues.

The chain combines TRBV7-2 with TRBJ1-2; D not resolved. The CDR3 runs 14 residues. Germline V gives CDR1 SGHTA, CDR2 FQGNSA. V was pared by 5 bases and J by 3 bases, with 13 bases between. The CDR3 here is CASSLEGYDYGYTF. CDR3 DNA: TGTGCCAGCAGCCTGGAGGGATACGACTATGGCTACACCTTC. Supplemented by reference TRBV7-2 and TRBJ1-2, the full variable domain reads GAGVSQSPSNKVTEKGKDVELRCDPISGHTALYWYRQSLGQGLEFLIYFQGNSAPDKSGLPSDRFSAERTGGSVSTLTIQRTQQEDSAVYLCASSLEGYDYGYTFGSGTRLTVV.

The chain couples TRBV10-1 to TRBJ2-1, with TRBD1 matching 10 bases. The CDR3 has 16 amino acids. J lost 5 bases, V lost 2 bases, and 6 bases had no gene match. CDR1 and CDR2 (germline): WNHNN, SYGVQD (reference sequence). Here the CDR3 reads CASSETPGQGNNEQFF. The CDR3, as DNA: TGCGCCAGCAGTGAGACCCCGGGACAGGGGAACAATGAGCAGTTCTTC.

The CDR3 here is CASSQPGQGSYGYTF. The CDR3 DNA reads TGTGCCAGCAGTCAACCGGGACAGGGAAGCTATGGCTACACCTTC. This rearrangement joins TRBV28 to TRBJ1-2; TRBD1 matches at 9 bases. The CDR3 contains 15 residues. The germline V gene encodes CDR1 MDHEN and CDR2 SYDVKM. V gave up 5 bases and J gave up 4 bases; unmatched junction bases: 8.

The rearrangement joins TRBV27 to TRBJ2-3; the match to TRBD2 covers 12 bases. Germline trimming cut 4 bases from V and 0 bases from J; bases unmatched to any gene: 11. This CDR3 region has 19 residues. Germline CDR1 MNHEY, CDR2 SMNVEV (reference sequence). Here the CDR3 reads CASSWRLAGVWSSTDTQYF. The CDR3 DNA follows: TGTGCCAGCAGTTGGAGACTAGCGGGGGTTTGGTCTAGCACAGATACGCAGTATTTT.

The chain recombines TRBV12-3 or TRBV12-4 with TRBJ2-7; the D gene is possibly TRBD2 (6 bases). V was cut by 10 bases and J by 9 bases, with 22 bases left in between. This CDR3 is 13 amino acids long. The CDR3, as DNA: TGTGCCACCTCCACGGTTTTGGGGGGAGGGCAGTACTTC. This codes for CATSTVLGGGQYF.

The chain has TRBV5-1 and TRBJ2-5, with 7 bases matching TRBD1. CDR3 length: 18 residues. Looked up from germline, CDR1 is SGHRS and CDR2 is YFSETQ. Unmatched junction bases numbered 14, after V lost 0 bases and J lost 3 bases. CDR3 nucleotides: TGCGCCAGCAGCTTGGTAACTTCGGGACAGATGTTGAAAGAGACCCAGTACTTC. Translating gives CASSLVTSGQMLKETQYF.

V gene TRBV7-9 combines with J gene TRBJ2-7; 8 bases match TRBD1. Germline CDR1 is SEHNR and CDR2 is FQNEAQ (reference sequence). V trimming: 5 bases; J trimming: 0 bases; junction bases outside the gene matches: 9. The CDR3 has 16 amino acids. The CDR3 is CASSHDRGSSSYEQYF. In DNA, the CDR3 is TGTGCCAGCAGCCACGACAGGGGTTCCTCCTCCTACGAGCAGTACTTC.

The chain recombines TRBV24-1 with TRBJ1-2, with D possibly being TRBD1 (6 bases). This CDR3 contains 17 residues. Trimming removed 5 bases from V and 1 base from J, with 19 bases in between. The germline CDR1 and CDR2 sequences are KGHDR and SFDVKD. In DNA form, the CDR3 reads TGTGCCACCAGTGGCTTTACAGGGAAGGAGGTTAACTATGGCTACACCTTC. Protein: CATSGFTGKEVNYGYTF.

The rearrangement joins TRBV3-1 (or the pseudogene TRBV3-2) to TRBJ1-6, with D perhaps matching TRBD1 (6 bases). Trimming took 1 base from V and 3 from J, leaving 7 bases between them. The germline V gene encodes CDR1 LGHDT and CDR2 YNNKEL (reference sequence). CDR3 length: 15 amino acids. CDR3 DNA: TGTGCCAGCAGCCAAGGGACAGACTATAATTCACCCCTCCACTTT. Translating gives CASSQGTDYNSPLHF.

This chain joins TRBV7-2 and TRBJ1-3; D unclear. V lost 4 bases, J lost 0 bases, and 10 bases lay in between. The CDR3 is made up of 15 amino acids. Germline CDR1 reads SGHTA; CDR2 reads FQGNSA. CDR3 DNA sequence: TGTGCCAGCAGCTCTGGGCCTCACTCTGGAAACACCATATATTTT. Its protein product is CASSSGPHSGNTIYF. The full variable domain, its missing parts supplied by reference TRBV7-2 and TRBJ1-3, is GAGVSQSPSNKVTEKGKDVELRCDPISGHTALYWYRQSLGQGLEFLIYFQGNSAPDKSGLPSDRFSAERTGGSVSTLTIQRTQQEDSAVYLCASSSGPHSGNTIYFGEGSWLTVV.

The chain combines TRBV9 with TRBJ1-3; TRBD1 is a possible D gene (6 bases). The V gene lost 4 bases and the J gene lost 6 bases, with 17 bases spanning the gap. The germline V gene has CDR1 SGDLS and CDR2 YYNGEE. The CDR3 length is 15 residues. The CDR3 region is CASSIDSGAANTIYF. Written as DNA, the CDR3 is TGTGCCAGCAGCATCGATTCAGGGGCAGCAAACACCATATATTTT. Full variable domain (remainder filled in from reference TRBV9 and TRBJ1-3): DSGVTQTPKHLITATGQRVTLRCSPRSGDLSVYWYQQSLDQGLQFLIQYYNGEERAKGNILERFSAQQFPDLHSELNLSSLELGDSALYFCASSIDSGAANTIYFGEGSWLTVV.

This clone has only a few counts. The chain's CDR3 is CASTLKAGPNTGELFF. CDR3 DNA: TGTGCCAGCACCCTCAAGGCGGGGCCGAACACCGGGGAGCTGTTTTTT. The chain links TRBV3-1 (or the pseudogene TRBV3-2) to TRBJ2-2; D might be TRBD2 (6 bases). CDR1 and CDR2 from the germline V gene are LGHDT and YNNKEL (reference sequence). V lost 7 bases and J lost 0, with 15 bases in between. CDR3 length equals 16 residues.